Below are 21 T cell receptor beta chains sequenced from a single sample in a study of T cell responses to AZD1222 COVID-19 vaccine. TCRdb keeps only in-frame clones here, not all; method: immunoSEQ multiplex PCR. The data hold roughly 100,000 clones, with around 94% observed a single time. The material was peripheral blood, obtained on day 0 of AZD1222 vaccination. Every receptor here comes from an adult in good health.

Written as DNA, the CDR3 is TGTGCCAGCAGGAAAAATGGAGGGAAAGGCTATGGCTACACCTTC. It codes for CASRKNGGKGYGYTF. The gene calls are TRBV6-5 and TRBJ1-2; the D is unclear. The ends were cut back, 6 bases at V and 4 bases at J, with 18 bases in the middle. The CDR3 is 15 residues long. Germline lookup yields CDR1 MNHEY and CDR2 SVGAGI.

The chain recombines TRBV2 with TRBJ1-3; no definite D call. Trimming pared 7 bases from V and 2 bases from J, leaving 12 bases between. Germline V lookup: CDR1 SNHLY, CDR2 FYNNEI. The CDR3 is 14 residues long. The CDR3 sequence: CASKSDSTGNTIYF. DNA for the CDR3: TGTGCCAGCAAGTCGGACTCAACTGGAAACACCATATATTTT.

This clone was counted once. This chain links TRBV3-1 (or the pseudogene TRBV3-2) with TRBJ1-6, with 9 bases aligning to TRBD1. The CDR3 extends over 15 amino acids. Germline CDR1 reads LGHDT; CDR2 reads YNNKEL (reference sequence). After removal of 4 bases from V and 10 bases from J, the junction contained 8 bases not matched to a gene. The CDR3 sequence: CASSPPGQGVSPLHF. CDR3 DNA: TGTGCCAGCAGCCCCCCGGGACAGGGCGTCTCACCCCTCCACTTT.

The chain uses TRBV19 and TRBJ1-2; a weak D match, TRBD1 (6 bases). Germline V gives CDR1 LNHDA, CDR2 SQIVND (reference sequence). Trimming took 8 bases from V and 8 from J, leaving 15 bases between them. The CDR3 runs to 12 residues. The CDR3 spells CASSRRGGGYTF. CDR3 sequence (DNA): TGTGCCAGTTCCCGCAGGGGAGGCGGCTACACCTTC.

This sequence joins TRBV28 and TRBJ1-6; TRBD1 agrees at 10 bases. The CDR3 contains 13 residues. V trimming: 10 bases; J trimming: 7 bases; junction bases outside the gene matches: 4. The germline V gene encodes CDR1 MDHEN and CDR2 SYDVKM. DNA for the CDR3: TGTGCCACCGACAGGGGGCCCAATTCACCCCTCCACTTT. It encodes CATDRGPNSPLHF.

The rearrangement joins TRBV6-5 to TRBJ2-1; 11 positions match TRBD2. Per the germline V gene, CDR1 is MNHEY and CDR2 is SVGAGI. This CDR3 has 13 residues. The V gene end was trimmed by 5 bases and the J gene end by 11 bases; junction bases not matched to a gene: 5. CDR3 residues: CASSLGTSGQQFF. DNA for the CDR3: TGTGCCAGCAGTCTGGGGACTAGCGGACAGCAGTTCTTC.

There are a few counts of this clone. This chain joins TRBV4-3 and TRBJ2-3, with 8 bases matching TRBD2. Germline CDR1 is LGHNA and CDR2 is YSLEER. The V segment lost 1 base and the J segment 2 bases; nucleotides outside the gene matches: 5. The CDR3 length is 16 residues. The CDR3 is CASSQGVSGDTDTQYF. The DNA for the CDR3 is TGCGCCAGCAGCCAAGGGGTTAGCGGGGACACAGATACGCAGTATTTT.

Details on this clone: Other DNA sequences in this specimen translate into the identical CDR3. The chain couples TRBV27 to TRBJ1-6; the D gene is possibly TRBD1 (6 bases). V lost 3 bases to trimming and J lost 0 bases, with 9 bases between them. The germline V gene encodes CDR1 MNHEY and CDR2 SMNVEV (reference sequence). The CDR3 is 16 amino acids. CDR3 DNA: TGTGCCAGCAGTTTGCAGGGGAGCTCCTATAATTCACCCCTCCACTTT. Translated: CASSLQGSSYNSPLHF.

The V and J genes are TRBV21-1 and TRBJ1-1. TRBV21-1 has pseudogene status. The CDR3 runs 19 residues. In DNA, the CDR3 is TGTGCCAGCAGCAAAGTGGAGCCTTCCGCCTTACGATTAAACACTGAAGCTTTCTTT. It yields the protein CASSKVEPSALRLNTEAFF.

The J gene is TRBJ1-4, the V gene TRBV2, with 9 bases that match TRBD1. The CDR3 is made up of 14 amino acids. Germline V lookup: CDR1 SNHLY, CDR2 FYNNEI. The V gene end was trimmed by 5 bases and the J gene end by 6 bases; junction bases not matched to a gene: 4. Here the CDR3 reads CASSHRGLDEKLFF. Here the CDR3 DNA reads TGTGCCAGCAGTCACAGGGGGCTGGATGAAAAACTGTTTTTT.

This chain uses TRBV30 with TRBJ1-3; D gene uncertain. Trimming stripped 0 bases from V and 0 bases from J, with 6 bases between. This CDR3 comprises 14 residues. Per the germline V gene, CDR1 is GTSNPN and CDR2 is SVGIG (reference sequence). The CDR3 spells CAWSVYNSGNTIYF. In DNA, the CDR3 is TGTGCCTGGAGTGTTTACAACTCTGGAAACACCATATATTTT.

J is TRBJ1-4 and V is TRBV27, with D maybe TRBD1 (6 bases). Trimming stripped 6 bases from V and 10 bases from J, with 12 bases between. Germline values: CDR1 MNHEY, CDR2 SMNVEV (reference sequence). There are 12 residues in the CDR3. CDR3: CASSSLQGKLFF. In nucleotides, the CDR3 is TGTGCCAGCAGCAGCTTACAGGGAAAACTGTTTTTT.

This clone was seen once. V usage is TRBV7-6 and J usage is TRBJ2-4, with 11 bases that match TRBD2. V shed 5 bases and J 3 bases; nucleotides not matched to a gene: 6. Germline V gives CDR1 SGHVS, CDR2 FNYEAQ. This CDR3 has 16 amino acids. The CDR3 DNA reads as TGTGCCAGCAGCCCATTAGCGGGGGGGTTCAAAAACATTCAGTACTTC. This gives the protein CASSPLAGGFKNIQYF. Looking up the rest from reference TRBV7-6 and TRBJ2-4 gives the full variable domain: GAGVSQSPRYKVTKRGQDVALRCDPISGHVSLYWYRQALGQGPEFLTYFNYEAQQDKSGLPNDRFSAERPEGSISTLTIQRTEQRDSAMYRCASSPLAGGFKNIQYFGAGTRLSVL.

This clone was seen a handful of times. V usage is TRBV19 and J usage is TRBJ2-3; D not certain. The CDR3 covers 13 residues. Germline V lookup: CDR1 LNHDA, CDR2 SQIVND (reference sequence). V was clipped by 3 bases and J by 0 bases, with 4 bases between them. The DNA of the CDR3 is TGTGCCAGTAGTATCCCTAGCACAGATACGCAGTATTTT. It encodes CASSIPSTDTQYF.

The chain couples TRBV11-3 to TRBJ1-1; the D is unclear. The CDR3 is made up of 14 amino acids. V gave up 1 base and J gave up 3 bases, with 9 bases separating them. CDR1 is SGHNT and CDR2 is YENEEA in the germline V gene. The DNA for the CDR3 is TGTGCCAGCAGCTTAGTTGGTTCTGACACTGAAGCTTTCTTT. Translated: CASSLVGSDTEAFF. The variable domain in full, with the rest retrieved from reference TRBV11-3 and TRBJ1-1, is EAGVVQSPRYKIIEKKQPVAFWCNPISGHNTLYWYLQNLGQGPELLIRYENEEAVDDSQLPKDRFSAERLKGVDSTLKIQPAELGDSAVYLCASSLVGSDTEAFFGQGTRLTVV.

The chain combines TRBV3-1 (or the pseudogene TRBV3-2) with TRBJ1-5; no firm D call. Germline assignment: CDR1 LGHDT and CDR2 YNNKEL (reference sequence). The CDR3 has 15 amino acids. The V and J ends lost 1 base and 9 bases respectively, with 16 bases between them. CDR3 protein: CASSQGIPPAGPQHF. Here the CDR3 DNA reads TGTGCCAGCAGCCAAGGGATCCCCCCGGCGGGGCCCCAGCATTTT.

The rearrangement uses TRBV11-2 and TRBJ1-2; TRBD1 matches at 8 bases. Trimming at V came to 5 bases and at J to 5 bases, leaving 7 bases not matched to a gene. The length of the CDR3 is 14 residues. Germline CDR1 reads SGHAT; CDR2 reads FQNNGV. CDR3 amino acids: CASSAQGGRYGYTF. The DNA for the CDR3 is TGTGCCAGCAGCGCACAGGGGGGTCGGTATGGCTACACCTTC.

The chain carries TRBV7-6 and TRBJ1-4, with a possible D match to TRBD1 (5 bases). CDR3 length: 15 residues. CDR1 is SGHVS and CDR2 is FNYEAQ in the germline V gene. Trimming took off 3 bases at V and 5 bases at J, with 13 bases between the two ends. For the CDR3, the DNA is TGTGCCAGCAGCTTGGGGGTCAGACAAAATGAAAAACTGTTTTTT. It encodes CASSLGVRQNEKLFF.

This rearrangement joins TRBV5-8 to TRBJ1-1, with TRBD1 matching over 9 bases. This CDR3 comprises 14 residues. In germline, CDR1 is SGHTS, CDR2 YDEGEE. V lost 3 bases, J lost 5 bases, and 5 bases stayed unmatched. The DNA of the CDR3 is TGTGCCAGCAGCTCGACAGGGGGACCTACTGAAGCTTTCTTT. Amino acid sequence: CASSSTGGPTEAFF.

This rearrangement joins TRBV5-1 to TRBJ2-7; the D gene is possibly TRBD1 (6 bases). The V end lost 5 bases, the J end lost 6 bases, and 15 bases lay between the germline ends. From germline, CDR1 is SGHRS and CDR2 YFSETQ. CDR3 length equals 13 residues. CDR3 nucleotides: TGCGCCAGCAGGGGGGCCCGCGAGTCCGAGCAGTACTTC. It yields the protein CASRGARESEQYF.

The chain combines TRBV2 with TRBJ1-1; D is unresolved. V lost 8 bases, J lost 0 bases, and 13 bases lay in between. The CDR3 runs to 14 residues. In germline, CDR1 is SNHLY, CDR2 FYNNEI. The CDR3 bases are TGTGCCAGCCGACTCGGGCCGCTGAACACTGAAGCTTTCTTT. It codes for CASRLGPLNTEAFF.